This T cell receptor beta chain was recovered during a study of T cells in Graves' hyperthyroidism and ophthalmopathy. This clonotype was recorded at least ten times. This CDR3 has 16 amino acids. Germline V gene sequence: CDR1 SGHNT, CDR2 YYREEE (reference sequence). J gave up 5 bases and V 1 base, and 7 bases lay outside the gene matches. RNA transcripts yielded amplified TCR beta CDR3 regions. The TCR CDR3 first-round RT-PCR relied on the HTBI primer set. Using its own MiXCR run on the multiplex PCR reads, TCRdb lists one record per CDR3 protein. Of about 600,000 distinct CDR3 sequences in the sample, 13% to 15% were seen once.

This receptor was taken from a woman aged 18-29 years with Graves' ophthalmopathy. Sequenced sample: blood. The rearrangement links TRBV5-4 to TRBJ2-1, with 9 bases that match TRBD2. As DNA, the CDR3 is TGTGCCAGCAGCTTGTTAGTGCTAGCGGGACACAATGAGCAGTTCTTC. Amino acid sequence: CASSLLVLAGHNEQFF.